This T cell receptor (beta chain) appears in the sequencing data of a study of beta chain features in type 1 diabetes. As for the study in general: Across the samples, about 110,000,000 sorted cells were examined in total.

This clone was detected only a few times. The antigen is unknown. What was sequenced were expressed TCRB transcripts, since all of the isolated RNA had been reverse transcribed. Assay: immunoSEQ multiplex PCR; the TCRdb copy retains only in-frame clones and omits some. Of 900,000 or so clones in the sample, roughly 15% were seen once. Sorting that relied on CD45RO/CCR7/CD25/CD127/CD95/CD27 yielded CD4+ naive, central memory, regulatory and stem cell-like memory cells. The CDR3 is made up of 15 amino acids. V shed 1 base, J shed 9 bases, and the junction held 9 bases outside the gene matches. Germline CDR1 reads SGHVS; CDR2 reads FQNEAQ. General observations from the study: It was among patients, rather than healthy donors, that naive, central memory and Treg TCRB repertoires appeared more similar. Diminished insertions and augmented deletions at VDJ junctions characterized type 1 diabetes patients.

This sequence was found in a woman aged 18-35 years in good health. This chain connects TRBV7-8 to TRBJ2-7; 10 positions match TRBD2. The sample comprised naive CD4+ T cells from blood. The CDR3 loop reads CASSLDQSGRAGQYF. The DNA of the CDR3 is TGTGCCAGCAGCTTAGATCAGAGCGGGAGGGCCGGGCAGTACTTC.